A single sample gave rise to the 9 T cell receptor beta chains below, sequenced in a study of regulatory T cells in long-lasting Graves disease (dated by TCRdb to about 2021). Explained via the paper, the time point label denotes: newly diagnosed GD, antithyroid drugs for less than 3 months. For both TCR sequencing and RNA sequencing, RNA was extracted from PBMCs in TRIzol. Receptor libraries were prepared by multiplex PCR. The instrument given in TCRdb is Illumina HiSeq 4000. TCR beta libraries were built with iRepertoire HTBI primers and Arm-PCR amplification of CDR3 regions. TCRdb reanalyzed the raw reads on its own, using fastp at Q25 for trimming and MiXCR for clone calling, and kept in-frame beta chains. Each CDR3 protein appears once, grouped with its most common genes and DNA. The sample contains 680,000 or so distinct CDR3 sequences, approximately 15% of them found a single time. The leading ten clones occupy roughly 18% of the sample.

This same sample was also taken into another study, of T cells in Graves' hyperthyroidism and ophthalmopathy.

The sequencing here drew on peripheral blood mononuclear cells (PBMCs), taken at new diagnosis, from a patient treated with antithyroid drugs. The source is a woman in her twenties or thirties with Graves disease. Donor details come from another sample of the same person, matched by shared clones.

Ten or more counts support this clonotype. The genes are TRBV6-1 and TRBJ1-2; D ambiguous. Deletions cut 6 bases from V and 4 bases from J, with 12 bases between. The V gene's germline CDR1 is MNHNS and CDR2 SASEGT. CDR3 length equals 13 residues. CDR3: CASSMDGLYGYTF. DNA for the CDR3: TGTGCCAGCAGCATGGACGGACTCTATGGCTACACCTTC.

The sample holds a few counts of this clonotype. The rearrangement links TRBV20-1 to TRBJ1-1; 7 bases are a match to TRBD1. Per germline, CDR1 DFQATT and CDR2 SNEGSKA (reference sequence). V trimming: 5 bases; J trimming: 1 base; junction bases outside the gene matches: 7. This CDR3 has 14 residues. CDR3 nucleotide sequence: TGCAGTGCTGCGGGATGGACAGGGAACACTGAAGCTTTCTTT. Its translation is CSAAGWTGNTEAFF.

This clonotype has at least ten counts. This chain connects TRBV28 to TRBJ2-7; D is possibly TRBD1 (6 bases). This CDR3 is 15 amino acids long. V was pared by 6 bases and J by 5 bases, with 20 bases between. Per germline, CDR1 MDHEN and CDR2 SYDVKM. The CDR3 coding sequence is TGTGCCAGCAGCGTCCTAGAAACAGGGTTCGACGAGCAGTACTTC. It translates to CASSVLETGFDEQYF.

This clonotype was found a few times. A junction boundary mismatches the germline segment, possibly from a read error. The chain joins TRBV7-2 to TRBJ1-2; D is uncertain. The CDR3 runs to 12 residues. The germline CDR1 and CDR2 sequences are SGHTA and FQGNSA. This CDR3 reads CASSLWSGGCTF. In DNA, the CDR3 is TGTGCCAGCAGCTTATGGTCCGGTGGCTGCACCTTC.

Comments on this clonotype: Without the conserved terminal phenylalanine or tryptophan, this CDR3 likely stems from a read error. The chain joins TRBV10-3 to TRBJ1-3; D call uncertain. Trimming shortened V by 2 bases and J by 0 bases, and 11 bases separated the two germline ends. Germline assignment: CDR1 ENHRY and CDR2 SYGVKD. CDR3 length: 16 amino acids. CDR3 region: CAISETTIISGNTIYS. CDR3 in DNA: TGTGCCATCAGTGAGACTACCATTATCTCTGGAAACACCATATATTCT.

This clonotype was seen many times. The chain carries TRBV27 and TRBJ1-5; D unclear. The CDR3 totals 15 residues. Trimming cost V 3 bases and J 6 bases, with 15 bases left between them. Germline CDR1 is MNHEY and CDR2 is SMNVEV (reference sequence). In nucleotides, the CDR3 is TGTGCCAGCAGTTTTCGTCGGGGAATTGGTCAGCCCCAGCATTTT. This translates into CASSFRRGIGQPQHF.

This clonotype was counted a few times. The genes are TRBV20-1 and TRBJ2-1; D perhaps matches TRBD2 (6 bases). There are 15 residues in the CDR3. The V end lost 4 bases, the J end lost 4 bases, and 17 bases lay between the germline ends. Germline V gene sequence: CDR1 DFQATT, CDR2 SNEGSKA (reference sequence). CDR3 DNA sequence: TGCAGTGCTAAGGTGGTTGGGCGGGAATACAATGAGCAGTTCTTC. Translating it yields CSAKVVGREYNEQFF.

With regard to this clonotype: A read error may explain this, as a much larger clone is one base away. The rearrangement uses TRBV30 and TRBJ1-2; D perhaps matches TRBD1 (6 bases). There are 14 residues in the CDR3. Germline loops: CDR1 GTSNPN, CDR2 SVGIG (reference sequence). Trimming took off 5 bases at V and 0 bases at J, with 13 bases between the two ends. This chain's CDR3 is CAWGSDSTNYGYTF. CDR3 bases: TGTGCCTGGGGTTCGGACAGTACTAACTATGGCTACACCTTC.

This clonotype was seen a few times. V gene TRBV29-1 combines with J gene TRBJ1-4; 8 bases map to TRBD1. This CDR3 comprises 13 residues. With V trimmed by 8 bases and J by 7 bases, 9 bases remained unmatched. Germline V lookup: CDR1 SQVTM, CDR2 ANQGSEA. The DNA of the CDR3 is TGCAGCTCGATGACAGGGGAGGGTGAAAAACTGTTTTTT. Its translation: CSSMTGEGEKLFF.